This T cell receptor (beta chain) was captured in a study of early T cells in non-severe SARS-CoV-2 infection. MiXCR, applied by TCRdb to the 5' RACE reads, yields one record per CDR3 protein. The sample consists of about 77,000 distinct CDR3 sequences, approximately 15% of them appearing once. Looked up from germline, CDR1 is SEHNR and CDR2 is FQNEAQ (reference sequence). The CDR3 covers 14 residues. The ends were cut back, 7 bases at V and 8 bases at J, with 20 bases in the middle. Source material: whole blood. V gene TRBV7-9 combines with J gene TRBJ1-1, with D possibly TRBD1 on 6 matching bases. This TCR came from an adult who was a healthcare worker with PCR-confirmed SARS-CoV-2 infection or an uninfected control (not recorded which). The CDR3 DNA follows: TGTGCCAGCAACCCTGGGGGGCGTTTCGGGGAAGCTTTCTTT. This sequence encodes CASNPGGRFGEAFF.